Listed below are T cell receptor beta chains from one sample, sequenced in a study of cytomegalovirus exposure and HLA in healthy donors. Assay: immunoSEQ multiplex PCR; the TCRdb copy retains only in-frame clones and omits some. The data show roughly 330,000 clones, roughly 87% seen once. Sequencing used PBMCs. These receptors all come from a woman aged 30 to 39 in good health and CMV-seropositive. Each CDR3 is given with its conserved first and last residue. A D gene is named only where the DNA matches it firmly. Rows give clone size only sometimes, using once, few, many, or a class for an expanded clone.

cdr3_nt: TGTGCCTGGAGTGGGTGGGACGGCGGGCCCTATGGCTACACCTTC
cdr3_aa: CAWSGWDGGPYGYTF
v_call: TRBV30
d_call: .
clone_size: few
j_call: TRBJ1-2

cdr3_nt: TGTGCCAGCAGCTTAGCGGGGACAGTTAGGAACACTGAAGCTTTCTTT
cdr3_aa: CASSLAGTVRNTEAFF
v_call: TRBV11-2
d_call: TRBD1
clone_size: .
j_call: TRBJ1-1

cdr3_nt: TGTGCCAGCAGCGCGACAGAAAGCTCCTACGAGCAGTACTTC
cdr3_aa: CASSATESSYEQYF
v_call: TRBV9
d_call: .
clone_size: once
j_call: TRBJ2-7

cdr3_nt: TGTGCCAGCAGTTACCTTCGGAGCACAGATACGCAGTATTTT
cdr3_aa: CASSYLRSTDTQYF
v_call: TRBV6-6
d_call: .
clone_size: .
j_call: TRBJ2-3

cdr3_nt: TGCGCCAGCAGCTTGGTAGGAGGGTCAGAGACCCAGTACTTC
cdr3_aa: CASSLVGGSETQYF
v_call: TRBV5-1
d_call: .
clone_size: .
j_call: TRBJ2-5

cdr3_nt: TGTGCCAGCAGCTTATTCCAGCGGCCGGGGGCAACTAATGAAAAACTGTTTTTT
cdr3_aa: CASSLFQRPGATNEKLFF
v_call: TRBV7-9
d_call: .
clone_size: .
j_call: TRBJ1-4

cdr3_nt: TGTGCCAGCAGCTTAGGACGGGAGGATTCCTACGAGCAGTACTTC
cdr3_aa: CASSLGREDSYEQYF
v_call: TRBV7-9
d_call: TRBD2
clone_size: .
j_call: TRBJ2-7

cdr3_nt: TGTGCCAGCAGCTCCGGCGGCCAAGAGACCCAGTACTTC
cdr3_aa: CASSSGGQETQYF
v_call: TRBV7-9
d_call: .
clone_size: .
j_call: TRBJ2-5

cdr3_nt: TGTGCCAGCAGTCCAAGGGAGGGATGGACCCAGTACTTC
cdr3_aa: CASSPREGWTQYF
v_call: TRBV6-5
d_call: TRBD2
clone_size: .
j_call: TRBJ2-5

cdr3_nt: TGTGCCAGCAGTGTAGGGCCATTCGGATTAAATGAGCAGTTCTTC
cdr3_aa: CASSVGPFGLNEQFF
v_call: TRBV2
d_call: .
clone_size: .
j_call: TRBJ2-1

cdr3_nt: TGCGCCAGCAGCTTGGGGACGGGAGAGAGATACAATGAGCAGTTCTTC
cdr3_aa: CASSLGTGERYNEQFF
v_call: TRBV5-1
d_call: .
clone_size: .
j_call: TRBJ2-1

cdr3_nt: TGTGCCAGCAGTTTAGGGGGGTCCGAGCAGTACTTC
cdr3_aa: CASSLGGSEQYF
v_call: TRBV7-6
d_call: .
clone_size: once
j_call: TRBJ2-7

cdr3_nt: TGTGCCATCTCAGTGGGGACACTGAACACTGAAGCTTTCTTT
cdr3_aa: CAISVGTLNTEAFF
v_call: TRBV28
d_call: .
clone_size: .
j_call: TRBJ1-1

cdr3_nt: TGTGCCATCAGTCCCGAGGCCACAACTAATGAAAAACTGTTTTTT
cdr3_aa: CAISPEATTNEKLFF
v_call: TRBV10-3
d_call: .
clone_size: .
j_call: TRBJ1-4

cdr3_nt: TGTGCCAGCAGCTGGGGCCGGGACTATAGCTCCTACGAGCAGTACTTC
cdr3_aa: CASSWGRDYSSYEQYF
v_call: TRBV5-4
d_call: TRBD2
clone_size: .
j_call: TRBJ2-7